The rows below give T cell receptor beta chains drawn from one sample of a study of somatic mutations in cytotoxic T cells in rheumatoid arthritis. Produced via immunoSEQ multiplex PCR; TCRdb's table is partial and in-frame only. The table lists about 19,000 clones, roughly four fifths of them singletons. The source material was CD8+ T cells sorted from blood. The receptor source for this set is an adult with rheumatoid arthritis. Each CDR3 is given with its conserved first and last residue.

cdr3_length | v_call | cdr3_aa
15 | TRBV4-3 | CASSQDLGRRYEQYF
13 | TRBV5-1 | CASSIRGWGEQFF
13 | TRBV28 | CASSGGRAYEQYF
14 | TRBV5-6 | CASSVDRFLNIQYF
11 | TRBV18 | CASSWGEKLFF
13 | TRBV28 | CASRDRGLNEQYF
16 | TRBV7-6 | CASSLDGANSNQPQHF
13 | TRBV6-5 | CASSSHRVHEQYF
16 | TRBV28 | CASSETSRAGNEKLFF
11 | TRBV13 | CASSTQETQYF
16 | TRBV25-1 | CASSEFVGANTGELFF
12 | TRBV4-2 | CASSHVNTEAFF
18 | TRBV4-3 | CASSQDRKGWGEMRKAFF
15 | TRBV28 | CASSPLGPMNTEAFF
10 | TRBV7-9 | CARNTGGANF
14 | TRBV5-6 | CASSSGQSKNIQYF
13 | TRBV9 | CASSTIGTGELFF
16 | TRBV9 | CASSGHRDGRTDTQYF
16 | TRBV6-5 | CASSYSGTVDSYEQYF
16 | TRBV9 | CASSVASSGGEDTQYF
15 | TRBV30 | CAWGPGAPTSYEQYF
15 | TRBV2 | CASSPGQGMNTEAFF
16 | TRBV12-1 | CASSLQGPYSYNEQFF
12 | TRBV11-3 | CASSLEAGELFF
14 | TRBV7-9 | CASSLGQGAYEQYF